The 10 T cell receptor beta chains below come from one sample, sequenced in a study of shared clonotypes between healthy human individuals (dated by TCRdb to the early 2020s). Library preparation was by the immunoSEQ multiplex PCR assay. TCRdb retrieved this table from immuneACCESS and kept in-frame rearrangements only. Not all clones are present; in checked studies, unresolved V genes account for under half, and no reason is known for the remainder. A total of millions of clones appear in this sample, around nine tenths of them only once. In total, the top ten clones hold over 0.12% of the sample. The material sequenced was naive CD4+ T cells sorted from blood. The cell subset or site label corresponds to: CD45RA+ positively selected. These TCRs come from a man younger than 35 in good health.

The rearrangement links TRBV9 to TRBJ1-2; no clear D. Trimming removed 0 bases from V and 5 bases from J, with 11 bases in between. The CDR3 runs 14 residues. CDR1 is SGDLS, CDR2 YYNGEE, per germline. For the CDR3, the DNA is TGTGCCAGCAGCGTAGGCCCGCAGCTATATGGCTACACCTTC. This encodes CASSVGPQLYGYTF.

The chain has TRBV28 and TRBJ2-2; no firm D call. CDR1 is MDHEN, CDR2 SYDVKM, per germline. V dropped 4 bases and J dropped 1 base, with 4 bases sitting between them. The CDR3 extends over 13 amino acids. CDR3 in amino acids: CASSYWNTGELFF. The CDR3 region has the DNA TGTGCCAGCAGTTATTGGAACACCGGGGAGCTGTTTTTT.

The rearrangement joins TRBV4-2 to TRBJ2-5, with 11 bases lining up with TRBD1. CDR1 and CDR2 (germline): LGHNA, YNFKEQ. The CDR3 has 17 residues. Trimming took 4 bases from V and 1 from J; bases not matched to a gene: 8. CDR3 protein: CASSLKAGQGVQETQYF. CDR3 in DNA: TGTGCCAGCAGCCTAAAGGCGGGACAGGGGGTCCAAGAGACCCAGTACTTC.

V usage is TRBV6-5 and J usage is TRBJ2-7; D remains ambiguous. The CDR3 totals 15 residues. Germline values: CDR1 MNHEY, CDR2 SVGAGI. V shed 5 bases and J shed 0 bases, with 14 bases lying between them. The CDR3 spells CASSTRGYSSYEQYF. The CDR3 DNA follows: TGTGCCAGCAGTACCCGCGGCTATAGCTCCTACGAGCAGTACTTC.

This clone was seen more than once but under ten times. The chain is built from TRBV6-1 and TRBJ1-6; D not certain. The CDR3 covers 10 residues. V lost 1 base to trimming and J lost 12 bases, with 1 base between them. Germline V lookup: CDR1 MNHNS, CDR2 SASEGT. The CDR3 sequence is CASSEEPLHF. CDR3 nucleotides: TGTGCCAGCAGTGAAGAACCCCTCCACTTT.

In the case of this clone: Other DNA sequences from this sample encode an identical CDR3 as well. The CDR3 loop reads CASSPSDTQYF. The CDR3 region has the DNA TGTGCCAGCTCACCGTCGGATACGCAGTATTTT. The chain carries TRBV18 and TRBJ2-3; no clear D gene. The CDR3 totals 11 residues. Trimming removed 3 bases at V and 6 bases at J, with 4 bases between. Germline V lookup: CDR1 KGHSH, CDR2 LQKENI. Full variable domain (remainder filled in from reference TRBV18 and TRBJ2-3): NAGVMQNPRHLVRRRGQEARLRCSPMKGHSHVYWYRQLPEEGLKFMVYLQKENIIDESGMPKERFSAEFPKEGPSILRIQQVVRGDSAAYFCASSPSDTQYFGPGTRLTVL.

As to this clone: Other DNA sequences from this sample encode an identical CDR3 as well. The chain uses TRBV19 and TRBJ2-5; a possible D gene is TRBD2 (5 bases). V dropped 1 base and J dropped 2 bases, with 8 bases sitting between them. The CDR3 extends over 14 amino acids. Germline lookup yields CDR1 LNHDA and CDR2 SQIVND (reference sequence). CDR3 amino acids: CASSIGPGQETQYF. The CDR3 region has the DNA TGTGCCAGTAGTATAGGTCCGGGGCAAGAGACCCAGTACTTC.

The rearrangement links TRBV2 to TRBJ1-2; 9 bases line up with TRBD1. With V trimmed by 6 bases and J by 6 bases, 11 bases remained unmatched. Germline CDR1 and CDR2: SNHLY and FYNNEI. The CDR3 is 15 residues long. The CDR3 nucleotides are TGTGCCAGCAGGTCGGCCGGGACAGGGCTGAATGGCTACACCTTC. Translation gives CASRSAGTGLNGYTF. Based on the CDR3 plus reference TRBV2 and TRBJ1-2, the full variable domain is EPEVTQTPSHQVTQMGQEVILRCVPISNHLYFYWYRQILGQKVEFLVSFYNNEISEKSEIFDDQFSVERPDGSNFTLKIRSTKLEDSAMYFCASRSAGTGLNGYTFGSGTRLTVV.

In this sample, this clone turned up once. The chain joins TRBV5-1 to TRBJ2-5; 8 bases match TRBD1. In germline, CDR1 is SGHRS, CDR2 YFSETQ. Trimming at V came to 5 bases and at J to 1 base, leaving 7 bases not matched to a gene. The CDR3 length is 15 residues. The CDR3 spells CASSLQGVFQETQYF. In DNA form, the CDR3 reads TGCGCCAGCAGTTTACAGGGGGTCTTCCAAGAGACCCAGTACTTC.

This clone was seen more than once but under ten times. At the DNA level, this CDR3 is encoded by other sequences in the same sample as well. The gene calls are TRBV5-4 and TRBJ1-4; 7 positions match TRBD1. Looked up from germline, CDR1 is SGHNT and CDR2 is YYREEE (reference sequence). V lost 0 bases and J lost 8; bases outside the gene matches: 4. This CDR3 contains 14 residues. The CDR3 coding sequence is TGTGCCAGCAGCTTGGGACAGGGCCGCGAAAAACTGTTTTTT. It specifies CASSLGQGREKLFF.